Following are 21 T cell receptor beta chains from one sample sequenced in a study of T cell responses to AZD1222 COVID-19 vaccine. Sequenced by immunoSEQ multiplex PCR; TCRdb stores in-frame clones only, minus some. Its clone listing holds over 140,000 clones. Material: peripheral blood. The source of these receptors is an adult in good health.

The J gene is TRBJ1-5, the V gene TRBV6-2 or TRBV6-3, with unresolved D. V shed 4 bases and J shed 2 bases, with 12 bases lying between them. The CDR3 spans 15 residues. From germline, CDR1 is MNHEY and CDR2 SVGEGT. Here the CDR3 DNA reads TGTGCCAGCAGTTCCGAGGGTGCGGGCAATCAGCCCCAGCATTTT. This encodes CASSSEGAGNQPQHF.

The J gene is TRBJ1-1, the V gene TRBV4-1; perhaps TRBD1 as D (6 bases). This CDR3 spans 15 amino acids. Germline assignment: CDR1 MGHRA and CDR2 YSYEKL. With 1 base removed from V and 1 base from J, the gap between germline ends came to 10 bases. The CDR3 sequence is CASSQAPTGNTEAFF. CDR3 sequence (DNA): TGCGCCAGCAGCCAAGCGCCGACAGGGAACACTGAAGCTTTCTTT.

J is TRBJ2-7 and V is TRBV28, with 9 bases lining up with TRBD1. The CDR3 spans 15 residues. The V gene's germline CDR1 is MDHEN and CDR2 SYDVKM. J was trimmed by 2 bases and V by 2 bases; bases with no gene match: 4. Here the CDR3 reads CASSLTGTGTYEQYF. In DNA form, the CDR3 reads TGTGCCAGCAGTTTAACCGGGACAGGGACCTACGAGCAGTACTTC.

The chain recombines TRBV6-1 with TRBJ1-5; possibly TRBD1 for D (5 bases). This CDR3 has 15 amino acids. The V end lost 0 bases, the J end lost 2 bases, and 8 bases lay between the germline ends. CDR1 and CDR2 from the germline V gene are MNHNS and SASEGT. As DNA, the CDR3 is TGTGCCAGCAGTGAAGCTGAAGGGGGCAATCAGCCCCAGCATTTT. Translation gives CASSEAEGGNQPQHF.

The chain combines TRBV7-2 with TRBJ2-1; TRBD2 is a possible D gene (7 bases). Trimming stripped 5 bases from V and 6 bases from J, with 17 bases between. Germline V CDR1 and CDR2: SGHTA, FQGNSA. The CDR3 contains 15 residues. The CDR3 region is CASSPGGGGSNEQFF. In nucleotides, the CDR3 is TGTGCCAGCAGCCCGGGGGGAGGGGGTAGCAATGAGCAGTTCTTC.

The CDR3 loop is CASSLGGLVADTQYF. CDR3 DNA sequence: TGCGCCAGCAGCTTGGGGGGCCTGGTGGCAGATACGCAGTATTTT. This sequence joins TRBV5-1 and TRBJ2-3; D perhaps matches TRBD1 (5 bases). This CDR3 spans 15 amino acids. Germline CDR1 reads SGHRS; CDR2 reads YFSETQ. V was cut by 0 bases and J by 4 bases, with 12 bases left in between.

The chain employs TRBV6-6 and TRBJ1-6; 9 nucleotides line up with TRBD1. The CDR3 consists of 16 residues. Germline assignment: CDR1 MNHNY and CDR2 SVGAGI (reference sequence). The trim removed 5 bases at V and 6 bases at J, leaving 8 bases unmatched. In nucleotides, the CDR3 is TGTGCCAGCAGTGGACAGGGGTTGATGCTTAATTCACCCCTCCACTTT. Residues: CASSGQGLMLNSPLHF.

This chain joins TRBV15 and TRBJ1-2; 8 bases fit TRBD1. The V and J ends lost 5 bases and 5 bases, in that order; junction bases with no gene match: 1. The germline V gene has CDR1 LNHNV and CDR2 YYDKDF (reference sequence). The CDR3 runs to 12 residues. CDR3 loop: CATSYRGYGYTF. The DNA for the CDR3 is TGTGCCACCAGCTACAGGGGGTATGGCTACACCTTC.

The gene calls are TRBV28 and TRBJ1-6, with D unresolved. CDR3 length equals 13 residues. The germline V gene encodes CDR1 MDHEN and CDR2 SYDVKM. Trimming pared 8 bases from V and 0 bases from J, leaving 5 bases between. CDR3 residues: CASHSSYNSPLHF. In DNA, the CDR3 is TGTGCCAGCCACAGCTCCTATAATTCACCCCTCCACTTT.

V gene TRBV3-1 (or the pseudogene TRBV3-2) combines with J gene TRBJ2-7; D remains ambiguous. CDR1 and CDR2 (germline): LGHDT, YNNKEL (reference sequence). This CDR3 has 12 residues. V was cut by 1 base and J by 4 bases, with 5 bases left in between. The CDR3 sequence is CASSQVMYEQYF. For the CDR3, the DNA is TGTGCCAGCAGCCAAGTTATGTACGAGCAGTACTTC.

The chain employs TRBV5-6 and TRBJ2-1; TRBD1 aligns across 9 bases. Germline CDR1 SGHDT, CDR2 YYEEEE. The CDR3 totals 17 residues. Trimming at V came to 2 bases and at J to 7 bases, leaving 13 bases not matched to a gene. CDR3 region: CASSFLTGGGYRNEQFF. The CDR3 bases are TGTGCCAGCAGCTTTCTAACAGGGGGCGGTTACAGGAATGAGCAGTTCTTC. The full variable domain, its missing parts supplied by reference TRBV5-6 and TRBJ2-1, is DAGVTQSPTHLIKTRGQQVTLRCSPKSGHDTVSWYQQALGQGPQFIFQYYEEEERQRGNFPDRFSGHQFPNYSSELNVNALLLGDSALYLCASSFLTGGGYRNEQFFGPGTRLTVL.

This chain joins TRBV6-2 or TRBV6-3 and TRBJ1-4, with D maybe TRBD1 (5 bases). V shed 6 bases and J shed 6 bases, with 8 bases lying between them. Germline V gene lookup returns CDR1 MNHEY and CDR2 SVGEGT. The CDR3 spans 12 residues. The DNA for the CDR3 is TGTGCCAGCAGCCCACAGGATGAAAAACTGTTTTTT. It specifies CASSPQDEKLFF.

The chain employs TRBV6-5 and TRBJ2-7; maybe TRBD1 (5 bases). CDR1 is MNHEY and CDR2 is SVGAGI in the germline V gene. This CDR3 is 15 amino acids long. The V end was cut by 6 bases, the J end by 5 bases, with 20 bases between. The CDR3 sequence: CASSTTDSDPHEQYF. The CDR3 DNA follows: TGTGCCAGCAGCACCACCGACAGTGACCCCCACGAGCAGTACTTC.

This chain links TRBV11-2 with TRBJ2-7, with 7 bases lining up with TRBD1. With 3 bases clipped from V and 1 base from J, the junction kept 12 bases outside the gene matches. This CDR3 contains 17 residues. Germline lookup yields CDR1 SGHAT and CDR2 FQNNGV. The CDR3 coding sequence is TGTGCCAGCAGCTTCAGTACCGGGACAGCACCTTCCTACGAGCAGTACTTC. Translation: CASSFSTGTAPSYEQYF.

This rearrangement joins TRBV3-1 (or the pseudogene TRBV3-2) to TRBJ1-2; no reliable D call. CDR1 LGHDT and CDR2 YNNKEL come from the germline V gene (reference sequence). CDR3 length: 15 amino acids. Between the trimmed V and J ends, which lost 3 bases and 4 bases, there was a span of 15 bases. CDR3 in amino acids: CASSHSVATFYGYTF. The DNA of the CDR3 is TGTGCCAGCAGCCACTCGGTCGCCACCTTCTATGGCTACACCTTC.

The chain joins TRBV30 to TRBJ2-5; maybe TRBD2 (5 bases). In germline, CDR1 is GTSNPN, CDR2 SVGIG (reference sequence). The CDR3 has 12 residues. The V and J ends lost 7 bases and 2 bases respectively, with 11 bases between them. CDR3 sequence: CASSRDQETQYF. The CDR3 nucleotides are TGTGCCTCCAGCCGGGATCAAGAGACCCAGTACTTC.

The chain's CDR3 is CAISDPAGETNTGELFF. The CDR3 bases are TGTGCCATCAGTGACCCAGCGGGGGAGACTAACACCGGGGAGCTGTTTTTT. The rearrangement joins TRBV10-3 to TRBJ2-2, with 8 nucleotides matching TRBD2. V shed 3 bases and J 2 bases; nucleotides not matched to a gene: 8. The CDR3 sequence is 17 residues long. Germline V gene sequence: CDR1 ENHRY, CDR2 SYGVKD.

This chain connects TRBV3-1 (or the pseudogene TRBV3-2) to TRBJ1-3; D is perhaps TRBD1 (5 bases). Trimming cost V 4 bases and J 0 bases, with 25 bases left between them. The CDR3 length is 20 residues. Germline CDR1 reads LGHDT; CDR2 reads YNNKEL (reference sequence). The CDR3, as DNA: TGTGCCAGCAGCCCACCAAGGAGGGAATATGGGGGATTCTCTGGAAACACCATATATTTT. Translating it yields CASSPPRREYGGFSGNTIYF.

The J gene is TRBJ1-2, the V gene TRBV6-2 or TRBV6-3; possible D gene TRBD1, 5 bases. The germline gives CDR1 MNHEY, CDR2 SVGEGT. The CDR3 covers 15 residues. Trimming took off 2 bases at V and 8 bases at J, with 18 bases between the two ends. The CDR3 protein is CASSYPSSAGRGYTF. In DNA, the CDR3 is TGTGCCAGCAGTTACCCCAGTTCGGCAGGGAGAGGCTACACCTTC.

The J gene is TRBJ2-2, the V gene TRBV28, with D perhaps TRBD1 (5 bases). Germline CDR1 reads MDHEN; CDR2 reads SYDVKM. The CDR3 has 16 residues. Trimming stripped 1 base from V and 3 bases from J, with 12 bases between. The CDR3 reads CASSLSQGFYTGELFF. In nucleotides, the CDR3 is TGTGCCAGCAGTTTATCGCAGGGTTTTTACACCGGGGAGCTGTTTTTT.

The rearrangement uses TRBV6-2 or TRBV6-3 and TRBJ1-2; weak D call: TRBD1 (5 bases). Germline V CDR1 and CDR2: MNHEY, SVGEGT. The CDR3 runs 13 residues. Trimming cost V 3 bases and J 4 bases, with 9 bases left between them. In DNA, the CDR3 is TGTGCCAGCAGTTATGAAGGGGTCTATGGCTACACCTTC. Its protein product is CASSYEGVYGYTF.